This T cell receptor (beta chain) was captured in a study of Graves' ophthalmopathy and Graves' hyperthyroidism. Overall study context: Calling hyperthyroidism stable required that no ophthalmopathy show up within 18 months of follow-up.

The authors amplified TCR beta CDR3 regions from RNA transcripts. HTBI primers primed a first-round RT-PCR, and a second-round multiplex PCR followed. MiXCR, run by TCRdb on the multiplex PCR reads, gives a single entry per CDR3 protein. This sample has about 500,000 distinct CDR3 sequences, with 35% to 40% found just once. Per the germline V gene, CDR1 is DFQATT and CDR2 is SNEGSKA (reference sequence). The CDR3 is made up of 13 amino acids. Trimming removed 2 bases from V and 5 bases from J, with 13 bases in between. In its sample, this clonotype was seen many times. The chain carries TRBV20-1 and TRBJ2-7; D is undetermined. Source material: peripheral blood or thyroid tissue (not recorded which). The sequence was collected from an adult man with Graves' hyperthyroidism. CDR3 DNA sequence: TGCAGTGCTAGATCTGGTCAACACAACGAGCAGTACTTC. Protein product: CSARSGQHNEQYF.